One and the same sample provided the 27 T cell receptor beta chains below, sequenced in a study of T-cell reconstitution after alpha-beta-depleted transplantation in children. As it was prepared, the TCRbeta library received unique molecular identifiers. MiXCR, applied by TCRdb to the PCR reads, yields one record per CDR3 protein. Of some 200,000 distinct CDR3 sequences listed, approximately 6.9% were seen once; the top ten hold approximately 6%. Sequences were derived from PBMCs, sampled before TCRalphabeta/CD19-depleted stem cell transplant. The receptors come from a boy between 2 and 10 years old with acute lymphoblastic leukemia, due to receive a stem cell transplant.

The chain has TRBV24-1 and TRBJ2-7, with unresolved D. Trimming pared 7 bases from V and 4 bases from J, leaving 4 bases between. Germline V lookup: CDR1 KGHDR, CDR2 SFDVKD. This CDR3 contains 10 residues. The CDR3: CATSHYEQYF. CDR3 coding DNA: TGTGCCACCAGCCATTACGAGCAGTACTTC.

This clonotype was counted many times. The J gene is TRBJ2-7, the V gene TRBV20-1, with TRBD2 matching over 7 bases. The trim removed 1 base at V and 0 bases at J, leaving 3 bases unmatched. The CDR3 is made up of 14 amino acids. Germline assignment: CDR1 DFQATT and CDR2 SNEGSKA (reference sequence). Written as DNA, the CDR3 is TGCAGTGCTAGAGTGCGGGGGAGCTCCTACGAGCAGTACTTC. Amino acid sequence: CSARVRGSSYEQYF.

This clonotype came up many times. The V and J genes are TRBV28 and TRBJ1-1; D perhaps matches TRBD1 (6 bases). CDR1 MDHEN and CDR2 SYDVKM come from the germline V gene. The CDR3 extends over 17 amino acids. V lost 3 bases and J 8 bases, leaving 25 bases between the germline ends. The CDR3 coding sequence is TGTGCCAGCAGTTTTCCCACCTCTCTAGGGGGAGATGAGGAAGCTTTCTTT. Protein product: CASSFPTSLGGDEEAFF. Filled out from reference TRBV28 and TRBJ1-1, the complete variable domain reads DVKVTQSSRYLVKRTGEKVFLECVQDMDHENMFWYRQDPGLGLRLIYFSYDVKMKEKGDIPEGYSVSREKKERFSLILESASTNQTSMYLCASSFPTSLGGDEEAFFGQGTRLTVV.

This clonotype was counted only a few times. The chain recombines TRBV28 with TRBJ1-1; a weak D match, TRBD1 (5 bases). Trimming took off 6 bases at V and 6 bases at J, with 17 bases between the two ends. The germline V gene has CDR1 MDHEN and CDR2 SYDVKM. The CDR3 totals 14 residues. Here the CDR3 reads CASSGTGVVSEAFF. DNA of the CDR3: TGTGCCAGCAGCGGGACGGGCGTAGTGTCTGAAGCTTTCTTT.

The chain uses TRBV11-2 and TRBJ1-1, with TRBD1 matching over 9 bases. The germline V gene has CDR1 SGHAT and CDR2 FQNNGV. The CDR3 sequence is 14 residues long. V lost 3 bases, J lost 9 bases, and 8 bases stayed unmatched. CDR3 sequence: CASSFPGQGRKAFF. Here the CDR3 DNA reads TGTGCCAGCAGCTTTCCTGGACAGGGGCGGAAAGCTTTCTTT. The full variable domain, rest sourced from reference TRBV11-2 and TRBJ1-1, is EAGVAQSPRYKIIEKRQSVAFWCNPISGHATLYWYQQILGQGPKLLIQFQNNGVVDDSQLPKDRFSAERLKGVDSTLKIQPAKLEDSAVYLCASSFPGQGRKAFFGQGTRLTVV.

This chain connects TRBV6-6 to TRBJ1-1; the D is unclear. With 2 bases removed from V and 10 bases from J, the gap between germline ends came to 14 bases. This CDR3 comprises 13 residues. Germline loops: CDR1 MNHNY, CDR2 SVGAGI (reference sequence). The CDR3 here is CASSYIDPAGAFF. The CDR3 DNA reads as TGTGCCAGCAGTTACATAGACCCCGCGGGAGCTTTCTTT.

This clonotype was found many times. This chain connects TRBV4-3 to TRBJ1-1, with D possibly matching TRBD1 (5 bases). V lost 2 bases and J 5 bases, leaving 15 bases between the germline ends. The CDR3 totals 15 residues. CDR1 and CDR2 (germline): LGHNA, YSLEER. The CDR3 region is CASSQSRGRGTEAFF. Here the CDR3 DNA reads TGCGCCAGCAGCCAAAGTAGGGGAAGGGGAACTGAAGCTTTCTTT.

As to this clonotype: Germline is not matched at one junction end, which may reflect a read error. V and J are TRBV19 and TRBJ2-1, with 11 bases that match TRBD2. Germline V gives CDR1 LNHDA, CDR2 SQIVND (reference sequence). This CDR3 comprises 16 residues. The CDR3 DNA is TGTGCCAGTAGTTCCCGACTAGCGGGGCCCCACAATGAGGAGTTCTTC. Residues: CASSSRLAGPHNEEFF.

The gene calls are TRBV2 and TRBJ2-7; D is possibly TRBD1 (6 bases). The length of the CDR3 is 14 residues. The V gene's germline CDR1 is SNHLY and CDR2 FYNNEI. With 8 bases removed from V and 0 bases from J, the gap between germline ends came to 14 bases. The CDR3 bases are TGTGCCAGCGGTGGGGGCCCCAGCTCCTACGAGCAGTACTTC. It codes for CASGGGPSSYEQYF. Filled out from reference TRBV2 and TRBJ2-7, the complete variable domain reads EPEVTQTPSHQVTQMGQEVILRCVPISNHLYFYWYRQILGQKVEFLVSFYNNEISEKSEIFDDQFSVERPDGSNFTLKIRSTKLEDSAMYFCASGGGPSSYEQYFGPGTRLTVT.

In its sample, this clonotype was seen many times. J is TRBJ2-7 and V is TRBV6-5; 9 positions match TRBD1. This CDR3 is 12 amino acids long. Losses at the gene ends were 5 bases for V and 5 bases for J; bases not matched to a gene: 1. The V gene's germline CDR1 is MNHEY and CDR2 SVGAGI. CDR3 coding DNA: TGTGCCAGCAGTAGACAGGGGGACGAGCAGTACTTC. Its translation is CASSRQGDEQYF.

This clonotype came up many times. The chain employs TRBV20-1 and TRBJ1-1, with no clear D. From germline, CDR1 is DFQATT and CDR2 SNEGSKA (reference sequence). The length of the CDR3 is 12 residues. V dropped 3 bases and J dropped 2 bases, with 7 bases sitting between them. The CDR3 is CSASPLNTEAFF. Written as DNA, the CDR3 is TGCAGTGCTAGTCCTCTTAACACTGAAGCTTTCTTT.

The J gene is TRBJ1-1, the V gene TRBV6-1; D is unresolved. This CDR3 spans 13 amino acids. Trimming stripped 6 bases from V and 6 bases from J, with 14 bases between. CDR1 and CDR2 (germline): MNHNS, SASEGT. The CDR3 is CASRSRRYAEAFF. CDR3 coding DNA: TGTGCCAGCAGGTCTAGGAGGTACGCTGAAGCTTTCTTT.

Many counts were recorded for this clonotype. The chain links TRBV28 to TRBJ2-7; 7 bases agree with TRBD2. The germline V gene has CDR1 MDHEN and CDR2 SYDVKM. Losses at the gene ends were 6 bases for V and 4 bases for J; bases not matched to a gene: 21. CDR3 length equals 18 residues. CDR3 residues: CASSMTNRLAIGPYEQYF. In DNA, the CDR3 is TGTGCCAGCAGCATGACCAACCGACTAGCCATTGGGCCGTACGAGCAGTACTTC.

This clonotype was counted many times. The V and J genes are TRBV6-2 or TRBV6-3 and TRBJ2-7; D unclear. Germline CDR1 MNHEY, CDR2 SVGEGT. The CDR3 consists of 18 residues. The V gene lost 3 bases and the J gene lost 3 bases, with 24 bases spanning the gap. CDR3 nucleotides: TGTGCCAGCAGTTATGGTATTTTTGGACGGAAAGAGAACTACGAGCAGTACTTC. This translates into CASSYGIFGRKENYEQYF.

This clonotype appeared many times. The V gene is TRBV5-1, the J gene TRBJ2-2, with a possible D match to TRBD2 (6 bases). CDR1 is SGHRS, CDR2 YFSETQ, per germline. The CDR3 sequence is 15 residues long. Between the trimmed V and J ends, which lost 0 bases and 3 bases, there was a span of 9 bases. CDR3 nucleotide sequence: TGCGCCAGCAGCTTGGGAGGCGGGGACACCGGGGAGCTGTTTTTT. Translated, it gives CASSLGGGDTGELFF.

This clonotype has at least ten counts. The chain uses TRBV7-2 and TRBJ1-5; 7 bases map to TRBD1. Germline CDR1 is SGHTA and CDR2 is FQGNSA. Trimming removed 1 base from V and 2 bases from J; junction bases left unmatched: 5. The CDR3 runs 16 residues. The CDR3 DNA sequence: TGTGCCAGCAGCTTAGGAGGGGGCAGGGGCAATCAGCCCCAGCATTTT. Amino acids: CASSLGGGRGNQPQHF.

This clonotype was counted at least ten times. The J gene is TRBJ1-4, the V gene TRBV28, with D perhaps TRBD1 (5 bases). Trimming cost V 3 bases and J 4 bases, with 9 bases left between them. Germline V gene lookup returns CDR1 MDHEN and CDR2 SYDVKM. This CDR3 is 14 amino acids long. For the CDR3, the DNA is TGTGCCAGCAGTTTCCCTGGGGGTAATGAAAAACTGTTTTTT. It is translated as CASSFPGGNEKLFF. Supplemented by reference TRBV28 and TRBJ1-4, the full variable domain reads DVKVTQSSRYLVKRTGEKVFLECVQDMDHENMFWYRQDPGLGLRLIYFSYDVKMKEKGDIPEGYSVSREKKERFSLILESASTNQTSMYLCASSFPGGNEKLFFGSGTQLSVL.

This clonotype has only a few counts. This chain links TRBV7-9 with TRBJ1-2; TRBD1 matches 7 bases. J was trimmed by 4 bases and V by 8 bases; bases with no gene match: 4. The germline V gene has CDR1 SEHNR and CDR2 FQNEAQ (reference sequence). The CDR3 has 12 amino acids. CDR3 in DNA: TGTGCCAGCGTCGAGGGGGCCTATGGCTACACCTTC. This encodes CASVEGAYGYTF.

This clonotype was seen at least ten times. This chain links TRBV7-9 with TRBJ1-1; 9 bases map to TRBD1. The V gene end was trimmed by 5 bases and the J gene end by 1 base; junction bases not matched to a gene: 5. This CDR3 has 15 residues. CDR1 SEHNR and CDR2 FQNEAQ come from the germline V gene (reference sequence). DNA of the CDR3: TGTGCCAGCAGCCCGACAGGGGGATGGAACACTGAAGCTTTCTTT. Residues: CASSPTGGWNTEAFF. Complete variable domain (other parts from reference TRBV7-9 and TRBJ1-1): DTGVSQNPRHKITKRGQNVTFRCDPISEHNRLYWYRQTLGQGPEFLTYFQNEAQLEKSRLLSDRFSAERPKGSFSTLEIQRTEQGDSAMYLCASSPTGGWNTEAFFGQGTRLTVV.

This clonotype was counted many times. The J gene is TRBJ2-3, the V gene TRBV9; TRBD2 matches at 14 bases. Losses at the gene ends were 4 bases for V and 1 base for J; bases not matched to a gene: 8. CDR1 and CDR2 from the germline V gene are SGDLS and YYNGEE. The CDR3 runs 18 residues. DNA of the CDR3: TGTGCCAGCAGCTCCAGACTAGCGGGGGGGCCGGGCACAGATACGCAGTATTTT. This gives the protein CASSSRLAGGPGTDTQYF.

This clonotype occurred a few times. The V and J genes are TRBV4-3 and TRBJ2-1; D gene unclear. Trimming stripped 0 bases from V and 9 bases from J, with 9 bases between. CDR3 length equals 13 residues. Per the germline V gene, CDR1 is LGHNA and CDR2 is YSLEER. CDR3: CASSQDSFLEQFF. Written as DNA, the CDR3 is TGCGCCAGCAGCCAAGATTCTTTTCTTGAGCAGTTCTTC.

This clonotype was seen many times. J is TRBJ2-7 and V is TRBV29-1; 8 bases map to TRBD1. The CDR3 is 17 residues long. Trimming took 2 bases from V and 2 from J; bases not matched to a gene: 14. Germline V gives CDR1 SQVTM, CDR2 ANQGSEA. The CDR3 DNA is TGCAGCGTTGAACAGGCCAGGGGGCTGTCGGCGGCCTACGAGCAGTACTTC. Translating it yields CSVEQARGLSAAYEQYF.

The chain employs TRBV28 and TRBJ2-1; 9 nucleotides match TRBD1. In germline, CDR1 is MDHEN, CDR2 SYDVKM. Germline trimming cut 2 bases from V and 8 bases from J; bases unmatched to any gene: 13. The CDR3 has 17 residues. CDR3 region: CASSLDSRDRALDEQFF. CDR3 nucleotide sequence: TGTGCCAGCAGTTTAGATTCCCGGGACAGGGCTTTGGATGAGCAGTTCTTC.

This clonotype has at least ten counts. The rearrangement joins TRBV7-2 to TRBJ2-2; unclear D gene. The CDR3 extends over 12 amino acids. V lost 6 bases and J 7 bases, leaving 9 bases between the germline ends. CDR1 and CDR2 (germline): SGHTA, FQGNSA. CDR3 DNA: TGTGCCAGCAGTAGGCCTTTCGGGGAGCTGTTTTTT. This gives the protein CASSRPFGELFF. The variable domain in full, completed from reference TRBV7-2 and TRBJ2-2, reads GAGVSQSPSNKVTEKGKDVELRCDPISGHTALYWYRQSLGQGLEFLIYFQGNSAPDKSGLPSDRFSAERTGGSVSTLTIQRTQQEDSAVYLCASSRPFGELFFGEGSRLTVL.

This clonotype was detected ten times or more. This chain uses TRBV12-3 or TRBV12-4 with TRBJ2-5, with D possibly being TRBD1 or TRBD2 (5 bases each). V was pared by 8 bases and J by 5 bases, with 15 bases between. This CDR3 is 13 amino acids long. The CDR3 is CASRSRWGETQYF. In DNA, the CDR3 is TGTGCCAGCCGGAGCAGGTGGGGGGAGACCCAGTACTTC.

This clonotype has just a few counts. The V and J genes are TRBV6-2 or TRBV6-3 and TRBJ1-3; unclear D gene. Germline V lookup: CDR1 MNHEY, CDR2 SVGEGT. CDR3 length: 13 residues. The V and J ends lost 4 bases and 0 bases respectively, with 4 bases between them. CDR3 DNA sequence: TGTGCCAGCAGTTCGCTCTCTGGAAACACCATATATTTT. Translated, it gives CASSSLSGNTIYF.

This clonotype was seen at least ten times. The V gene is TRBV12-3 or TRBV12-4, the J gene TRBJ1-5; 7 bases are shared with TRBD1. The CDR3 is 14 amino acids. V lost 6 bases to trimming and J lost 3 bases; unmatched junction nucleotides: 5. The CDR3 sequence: CASSRTGSNQPQHF. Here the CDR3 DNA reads TGTGCCAGCAGCAGGACAGGCTCCAATCAGCCCCAGCATTTT.